In its sample, the clone carrying this T cell receptor beta chain was seen a few times. Its specificity is unknown. Documented time point: week 47, end of study. One vaccine dose held 300 ug of mutant IDH1 20-mer peptide and came with topical imiquimod. With 1 base removed from V and 2 bases from J, the gap between germline ends came to 20 bases. This CDR3 has 18 amino acids. Looked up from germline, CDR1 is SEHNR and CDR2 is FQNEAQ (reference sequence). The source of the sample is a study of a mutant IDH1 vaccine in newly diagnosed glioma. Study background: A roughly 62% male, 37.5% female split and a mean age of approximately 40 years characterized treated patients.

Sequencing used immunoSEQ multiplex PCR; TCRdb keeps in-frame clones, though not all of them. Of tens of thousands of clones listed, about 80% were seen once; the top ten hold 18%. The V and J genes are TRBV7-9 and TRBJ1-1, with D perhaps matching TRBD1 (5 bases). This receptor was obtained from a man aged 18 to 30 with glioma. Some clones in this sample may be carry-over from other donors' samples. Source: PBMCs, taken from a glioma patient whose treatment included an IDH1 peptide vaccine. CDR3 sequence reads: CASSLEVRMGGYNTEAFF. CDR3 in DNA: TGTGCCAGCAGCTTAGAAGTGCGGATGGGGGGGTACAACACTGAAGCTTTCTTT.